The text below deals with one T cell receptor beta chain. Its antigen is unknown. The data belong to a study of shared clonotypes between healthy human individuals. The study drew all its donors from Caucasian adults living in Nashville, Tennessee. The CDR3 loop spans 14 amino acids. Germline-derived CDR1 and CDR2 are LNHNV and YYDKDF (reference sequence). V trimming: 3 bases; J trimming: 8 bases; junction bases outside the gene matches: 6. This table comes from immunoSEQ multiplex PCR, and its TCRdb copy is limited to in-frame clones, with some not included. The table has some 2,500,000 clones, approximately 90% seen once; the top ten hold 0.37%. Study-level results: Among donors, the sharing of clonotypes was expected to be influenced by sequencing depth. Donor scarcity curtailed the genetic and exposure-history diversity represented herein. Investigators collected only blood, and repertoires in tissues likely differ.

V is TRBV15 and J is TRBJ1-4; 7 bases align to TRBD1. This TCR came from a man aged 18 to 29 in good health. Some clones in this sample may be carry-over from other donors' samples. Sequenced material: naive CD4+ T cells from PBMCs. Noted subset: CD45RA+ positively selected. For the CDR3, the DNA is TGTGCCACCAGCAGCCAGACAGGGAGGGAAAAACTGTTTTTT. Amino acids: CATSSQTGREKLFF.